This T cell receptor (beta chain) was sequenced for a study of blood T cells in healthy people across ages. Through a sample-barcoded 5' primer and a J-beta primer mix, a second PCR was run for roughly 6 to 12 cycles. Each CDR3 protein is one row after TCRdb ran MiXCR on the 5' RACE reads. The repertoire consists of fewer than 2,000,000 distinct CDR3 sequences, with 39% occurring once and the leading ten covering approximately 22%. After removal of 5 bases from V and 2 bases from J, the junction contained 9 bases not matched to a gene. The CDR3 runs to 17 residues. Germline V gene lookup returns CDR1 MDHEN and CDR2 SYDVKM. Samples each yielded at least 6 micrograms of total RNA.

The sample taken for sequencing was blood. The chain carries TRBV28 and TRBJ2-3, with 11 bases aligning to TRBD2. This receptor was identified in a human donor in good health. The CDR3 DNA sequence: TGTGCCAGCAGTCCCACCGGGACTAGCGGAATCACAGATACGCAGTATTTT. Translation: CASSPTGTSGITDTQYF.